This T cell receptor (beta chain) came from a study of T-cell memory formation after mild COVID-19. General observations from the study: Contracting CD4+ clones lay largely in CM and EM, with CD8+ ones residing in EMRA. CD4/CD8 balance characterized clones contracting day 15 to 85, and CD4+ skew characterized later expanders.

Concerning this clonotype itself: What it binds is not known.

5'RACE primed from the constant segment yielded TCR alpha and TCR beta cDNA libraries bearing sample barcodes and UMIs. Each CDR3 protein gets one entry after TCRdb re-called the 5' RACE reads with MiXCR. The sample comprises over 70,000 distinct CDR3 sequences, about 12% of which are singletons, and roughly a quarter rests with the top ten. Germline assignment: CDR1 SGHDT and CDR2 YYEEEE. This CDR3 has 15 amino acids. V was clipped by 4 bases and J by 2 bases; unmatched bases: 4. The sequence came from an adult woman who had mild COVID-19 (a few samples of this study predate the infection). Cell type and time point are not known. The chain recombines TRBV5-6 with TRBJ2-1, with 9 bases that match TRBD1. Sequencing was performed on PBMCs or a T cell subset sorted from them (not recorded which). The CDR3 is CASSQTGGTYNEQFF. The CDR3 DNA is TGTGCCAGCAGCCAAACAGGGGGCACCTACAATGAGCAGTTCTTC.